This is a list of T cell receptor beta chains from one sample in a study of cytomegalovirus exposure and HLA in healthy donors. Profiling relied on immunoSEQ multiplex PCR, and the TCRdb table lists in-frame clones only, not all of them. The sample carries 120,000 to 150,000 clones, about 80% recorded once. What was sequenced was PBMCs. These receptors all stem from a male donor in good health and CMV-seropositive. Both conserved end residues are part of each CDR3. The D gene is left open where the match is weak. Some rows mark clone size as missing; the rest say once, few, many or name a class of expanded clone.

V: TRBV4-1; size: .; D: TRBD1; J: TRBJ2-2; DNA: TGCGCCAGCAGCCAGCCGGGACAGGGGTCGGGTGGGGAGCTGTTTTTT; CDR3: CASSQPGQGSGGELFF
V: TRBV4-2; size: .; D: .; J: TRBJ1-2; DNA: TGTGCCAGCAGCCAAGAACTCGGCAGGGAAAACTATGGCTACACCTTC; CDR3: CASSQELGRENYGYTF
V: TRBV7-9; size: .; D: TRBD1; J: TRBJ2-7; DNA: TGTGCCAGCAGCTACGACAGGGGGTACGAGCAGTACTTC; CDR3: CASSYDRGYEQYF
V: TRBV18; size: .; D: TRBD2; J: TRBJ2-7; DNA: TGTGCCAGCTCACCGCGGGGGGGGTACGAGCAGTACTTC; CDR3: CASSPRGGYEQYF
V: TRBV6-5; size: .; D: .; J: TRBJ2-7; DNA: TGTGCCAGCAGCGGTAACACAGGGCTTTCCTACGAGCAGTACTTC; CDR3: CASSGNTGLSYEQYF
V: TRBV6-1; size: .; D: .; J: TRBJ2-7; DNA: TGTGCCAGCAGCCCGGTGATGATGGTCTTGGAGCAGTACTTC; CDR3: CASSPVMMVLEQYF
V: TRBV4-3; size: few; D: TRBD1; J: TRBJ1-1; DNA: TGCGCCAGCAGCCAGGATCCACAGGGGGCAGGTGAAGCTTTCTTT; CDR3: CASSQDPQGAGEAFF
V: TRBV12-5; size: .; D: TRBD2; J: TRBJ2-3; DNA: TGTGCTAGTGGTTTGGTACTGGGACTAGCCCTTCAGGCGTACCCCACAGATACGCAGTATTTT; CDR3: CASGLVLGLALQAYPTDTQYF
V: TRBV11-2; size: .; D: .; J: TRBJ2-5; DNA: TGTGCCAGCAGCTTCGGGGGAGAGACCCAGTACTTC; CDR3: CASSFGGETQYF
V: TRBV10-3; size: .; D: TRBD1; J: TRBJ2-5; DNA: TGTGCCATCAGTAAGGAGGGGCAGGGGGCTGAGACCCAGTACTTC; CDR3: CAISKEGQGAETQYF
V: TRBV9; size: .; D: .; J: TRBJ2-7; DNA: TGTGCCAGCAGCGTAGGCCCTACCGGTGGCTCCTACGAGCAGTACTTC; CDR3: CASSVGPTGGSYEQYF